Presented here are 26 T cell receptor beta chains from one specimen sequenced in a study of T cells in Graves' hyperthyroidism and ophthalmopathy. TCR beta CDR3 region amplification was performed from RNA transcripts. TCR CDR3 regions were first amplified by RT-PCR with HTBI primers. Each CDR3 protein is one row after TCRdb ran MiXCR on the multiplex PCR reads. Here the sample spans under 400,000 distinct CDR3 sequences, about a sixth being singletons. The sample taken for sequencing was blood. These receptors all come from a woman between 18 and 29 years old with Graves' hyperthyroidism that later progressed to Graves' ophthalmopathy.

In the case of this clonotype: Being one base from a much bigger clone, this may be a read error. CDR3 protein: CASSYSTTNQPQHF. In DNA, the CDR3 is TGTGCCAGCAGTTACTCGACGACGAATCAGCCCCAGCATTTT. The chain carries TRBV6-5 and TRBJ1-5; the D is unclear. The germline CDR1 and CDR2 sequences are MNHEY and SVGAGI. V lost 0 bases and J 4 bases, leaving 7 bases between the germline ends. The CDR3 loop spans 14 amino acids.

This clonotype has a count of ten or more. One end of the junction does not line up with germline, which may come from a read error. J is TRBJ2-1 and V is TRBV6-1; 16 nucleotides agree with TRBD2. The CDR3 sequence is 17 residues long. The germline V gene has CDR1 MNHNS and CDR2 SASEGT. CDR3 sequence reads: CASSEGTSGRAYNEQFF. In nucleotides, the CDR3 is TGTGCCAGCAGCGAAGGGACTAGCGGGAGGGCCTACAATGAGCAGTTCTTC.

This clonotype was recorded many times. V usage is TRBV5-1 and J usage is TRBJ2-7, with TRBD1 matching over 7 bases. The CDR3 runs to 14 residues. J was trimmed by 4 bases and V by 4 bases; bases with no gene match: 8. The germline CDR1 and CDR2 sequences are SGHRS and YFSETQ. The CDR3 nucleotides are TGCGCCAGCAGCCCACAGGGGTTTAGGTACGAGCAGTACTTC. Protein: CASSPQGFRYEQYF.

The chain joins TRBV9 to TRBJ2-7; a possible D gene is TRBD1 (6 bases). Germline V gene sequence: CDR1 SGDLS, CDR2 YYNGEE. The ends were cut back, 0 bases at V and 1 base at J, with 11 bases in the middle. CDR3 length equals 15 residues. CDR3 protein: CASSVGIDRSYEQYF. Here the CDR3 DNA reads TGTGCCAGCAGCGTAGGGATAGACAGGTCCTACGAGCAGTACTTC.

This clonotype was seen a few times. The chain couples TRBV6-1 to TRBJ1-5; 7 positions match TRBD1. The junction had 10 bases not matched to a gene; V was cut back by 7 bases and J by 7 bases. Germline V gene lookup returns CDR1 MNHNS and CDR2 SASEGT. CDR3 length: 14 residues. CDR3 loop: CASTETGSKQPQHF. CDR3 nucleotides: TGTGCCAGCACCGAGACAGGGTCAAAACAGCCCCAGCATTTT.

This clonotype was detected many times. The V call is TRBV30, the J call TRBJ2-1, with 12 bases lining up with TRBD2. This CDR3 spans 15 amino acids. Trimming removed 3 bases from V and 4 bases from J; junction bases left unmatched: 4. Per the germline V gene, CDR1 is GTSNPN and CDR2 is SVGIG (reference sequence). CDR3 DNA: TGTGCCTGGAGCGCGGGGACTAGCGGGTACAATGAGCAGTTCTTC. It translates to CAWSAGTSGYNEQFF. The variable domain in full, with the rest retrieved from reference TRBV30 and TRBJ2-1, is SQTIHQWPATLVQPVGSPLSLECTVEGTSNPNLYWYRQAAGRGLQLLFYSVGIGQISSEVPQNLSASRPQDRQFILSSKKLLLSDSGFYLCAWSAGTSGYNEQFFGPGTRLTVL.

This clonotype was detected ten times or more. This chain uses TRBV4-3 with TRBJ2-7, with a tentative D call TRBD1 (5 bases). Trimming took 1 base from V and 1 from J, leaving 11 bases between them. This CDR3 has 15 residues. The germline V gene encodes CDR1 LGHNA and CDR2 YSLEER. CDR3 loop: CASSQARVSSYEQYF. CDR3 sequence (DNA): TGCGCCAGCAGCCAAGCCAGGGTCTCATCCTACGAGCAGTACTTC.

The chain carries TRBV19 and TRBJ2-3; weak D call: TRBD2 (5 bases). The CDR3 consists of 18 residues. Germline assignment: CDR1 LNHDA and CDR2 SQIVND (reference sequence). V gave up 2 bases and J gave up 3 bases, with 21 bases separating them. The chain's CDR3 is CASSIRGFGMRGTDTQYF. The DNA for the CDR3 is TGTGCCAGTAGTATACGGGGATTTGGGATGAGAGGTACAGATACGCAGTATTTT.

The chain links TRBV3-1 to TRBJ1-3, with 7 positions matching TRBD1. With V trimmed by 1 base and J by 0 bases, 3 bases remained unmatched. CDR1 is LGHDT, CDR2 YNNKEL, per germline (reference sequence). This CDR3 is 16 amino acids long. CDR3 DNA: TGTGCCAGCAGCCAAGGGGACAGCTACTCTGGAAACACCATATATTTT. It specifies CASSQGDSYSGNTIYF.

There are many counts of this clonotype. The V call is TRBV7-9, the J call TRBJ2-1; 12 bases map to TRBD1. Germline assignment: CDR1 SEHNR and CDR2 FQNEAQ (reference sequence). The V gene end was trimmed by 5 bases and the J gene end by 6 bases; junction bases not matched to a gene: 5. CDR3 length: 15 residues. The CDR3 loop is CASSPRDRGLNEQFF. The CDR3 DNA reads as TGTGCCAGCAGCCCCCGGGACAGGGGGCTCAATGAGCAGTTCTTC.

There are many counts of this clonotype. The chain carries TRBV28 and TRBJ2-5; 7 bases agree with TRBD2. Trimming at V came to 1 base and at J to 7 bases, leaving 3 bases not matched to a gene. The CDR3 is made up of 13 amino acids. The germline CDR1 and CDR2 sequences are MDHEN and SYDVKM. This CDR3 is CASSLSGGWTQYF. CDR3 DNA: TGTGCCAGCAGTTTATCGGGGGGATGGACCCAGTACTTC.

This clonotype has a count of ten or more. This chain links TRBV6-1 with TRBJ2-7, with D possibly TRBD1 on 5 matching bases. The CDR3 sequence is 13 residues long. Germline V CDR1 and CDR2: MNHNS, SASEGT. The V and J ends lost 4 bases and 0 bases respectively, with 7 bases between them. The CDR3 here is CASSGTLSYEQYF. In nucleotides, the CDR3 is TGTGCCAGCAGTGGGACACTCTCCTACGAGCAGTACTTC.

This clonotype was counted between two and nine times. The CDR3 nucleotides read TGTGCCAGCAGTTCCCGGGGGTCGGGACTAAGCGAGCAGTTCTTC. Amino acids: CASSSRGSGLSEQFF. V gene TRBV27 combines with J gene TRBJ2-1; 7 bases fit TRBD2. Unmatched junction bases numbered 13, after V lost 4 bases and J lost 10 bases. There are 15 residues in the CDR3. Germline V gene sequence: CDR1 MNHEY, CDR2 SMNVEV (reference sequence).

CDR3 sequence (DNA): TGTGCCAGTAGTATAGAGAGGGTACAGCCCCAGCATTTT. Protein: CASSIERVQPQHF. The V gene is TRBV19, the J gene TRBJ1-5; D call uncertain. CDR3 length equals 13 residues. Germline assignment: CDR1 LNHDA and CDR2 SQIVND (reference sequence). Deletions cut 0 bases from V and 7 bases from J, with 7 bases between.

This clonotype was seen many times. This chain joins TRBV11-1 and TRBJ2-7; the match to TRBD2 covers 8 bases. The germline gives CDR1 SGHAT, CDR2 FQDESV (reference sequence). With 5 bases clipped from V and 2 bases from J, the junction kept 8 bases outside the gene matches. The CDR3 has 15 amino acids. The CDR3 sequence is CASSQSGSPPYEQYF. The CDR3 DNA sequence: TGTGCCAGCAGCCAGAGCGGGAGCCCTCCCTACGAGCAGTACTTC.

This clonotype was seen many times. The chain recombines TRBV3-1 with TRBJ1-6; D is undetermined. The CDR3 runs to 17 residues. V was pared by 4 bases and J by 0 bases, with 13 bases between. Germline CDR1 and CDR2: LGHDT and YNNKEL (reference sequence). Here the CDR3 reads CASSRRAGSSYNSPLHF. The CDR3, as DNA: TGTGCCAGCAGCCGGAGGGCGGGGAGCTCCTATAATTCACCCCTCCACTTT.

This clonotype was counted at least ten times. CDR3 amino acids: CASSERRGNNQPQHF. The CDR3 DNA follows: TGTGCCAGCAGTGAACGACGGGGCAATAATCAGCCCCAGCATTTT. This chain uses TRBV2 with TRBJ1-5; possible D gene TRBD1, 5 bases. From germline, CDR1 is SNHLY and CDR2 FYNNEI. This CDR3 is 15 amino acids long. V lost 2 bases, J lost 4 bases, and 12 bases lay in between. The whole variable domain, filled in from reference TRBV2 and TRBJ1-5, reads EPEVTQTPSHQVTQMGQEVILRCVPISNHLYFYWYRQILGQKVEFLVSFYNNEISEKSEIFDDQFSVERPDGSNFTLKIRSTKLEDSAMYFCASSERRGNNQPQHFGDGTRLSIL.

The chain joins TRBV5-8 to TRBJ1-1; D is unclear. The V gene lost 2 bases and the J gene lost 10 bases, with 3 bases spanning the gap. From germline, CDR1 is SGHTS and CDR2 YDEGEE. The CDR3 is made up of 9 amino acids. CDR3 in DNA: TGTGCCAGCAGCTTACTAGCTTTCTTT. Encoded protein: CASSLLAFF.

V gene TRBV27 combines with J gene TRBJ2-1, with 10 positions matching TRBD2. Germline loops: CDR1 MNHEY, CDR2 SMNVEV (reference sequence). After removal of 6 bases from V and 1 base from J, the junction contained 9 bases not matched to a gene. This CDR3 region has 17 residues. Here the CDR3 reads CASSPGGTSASYNEQFF. In DNA form, the CDR3 reads TGTGCCAGCAGCCCTGGGGGGACTAGCGCATCCTACAATGAGCAGTTCTTC.

This clonotype was detected only a few times. V gene TRBV18 combines with J gene TRBJ1-1; D not resolved. CDR3 length: 12 residues. Trimming removed 4 bases at V and 0 bases at J, with 3 bases between. CDR1 and CDR2 from the germline V gene are KGHSH and LQKENI. The CDR3 DNA sequence: TGTGCCAGCTCACACGTGAACACTGAAGCTTTCTTT. It yields the protein CASSHVNTEAFF.

The V gene is TRBV15, the J gene TRBJ2-5; tentative D call: TRBD1 (5 bases). The CDR3 runs to 15 residues. Per the germline V gene, CDR1 is LNHNV and CDR2 is YYDKDF (reference sequence). V was trimmed by 5 bases and J by 0 bases, leaving 13 bases between them. CDR3 region: CATSGHRRYQETQYF. CDR3 DNA sequence: TGTGCCACCAGCGGACACAGACGGTACCAAGAGACCCAGTACTTC.

This chain links TRBV28 with TRBJ1-4, with a weak D call TRBD1 (6 bases). Trimming left V 1 base short and J 7 bases short, with 10 bases between. Germline V gene data show CDR1 as MDHEN and CDR2 as SYDVKM. The CDR3 totals 14 residues. CDR3 DNA: TGTGCCAGCAGTTTATTGACAGGATTTGAAAAACTGTTTTTT. This encodes CASSLLTGFEKLFF. Full variable domain (rest looked up from reference TRBV28 and TRBJ1-4): DVKVTQSSRYLVKRTGEKVFLECVQDMDHENMFWYRQDPGLGLRLIYFSYDVKMKEKGDIPEGYSVSREKKERFSLILESASTNQTSMYLCASSLLTGFEKLFFGSGTQLSVL.

This sequence joins TRBV12-3 or TRBV12-4 and TRBJ2-6; D assignment may be TRBD1 or TRBD2 (5 bases each). The CDR3 runs 15 residues. Trimming pared 7 bases from V and 2 bases from J, leaving 12 bases between. The CDR3 bases are TGTGCCAGCACCCCACGGGGCACTGGGGCCAACGTCCTGACTTTC. Translation gives CASTPRGTGANVLTF.

This clonotype was observed many times. The chain has TRBV20-1 and TRBJ1-5, with D unresolved. Per the germline V gene, CDR1 is DFQATT and CDR2 is SNEGSKA (reference sequence). This CDR3 region has 18 residues. V lost 0 bases and J 3 bases, leaving 21 bases between the germline ends. The CDR3 DNA reads TGCAGTGCTAGAGATTACCGCGAGGGAGAGTGGGCCAATCAGCCCCAGCATTTT. This gives the protein CSARDYREGEWANQPQHF.

V usage is TRBV18 and J usage is TRBJ2-3, with 8 bases identical to TRBD2. The CDR3 extends over 17 amino acids. Germline CDR1 and CDR2: KGHSH and LQKENI. The V gene end was trimmed by 1 base and the J gene end by 1 base; junction bases not matched to a gene: 7. The CDR3 reads CASSPLSGSGGTDTQYF. The CDR3 region has the DNA TGTGCCAGCTCACCACTAAGCGGGAGCGGGGGCACAGATACGCAGTATTTT.

This clonotype was seen repeatedly, ten times or more. The chain carries TRBV6-1 and TRBJ2-7, with a tentative D call TRBD2 (6 bases). CDR1 MNHNS and CDR2 SASEGT come from the germline V gene. The V gene lost 6 bases and the J gene lost 3 bases, with 18 bases spanning the gap. This CDR3 is 15 amino acids long. In DNA, the CDR3 is TGTGCCAGCAGAGAGGATTCAGGGAGGATCTACGAGCAGTACTTC. This codes for CASREDSGRIYEQYF.